This TCR beta chain was recovered during a study of blood T cell repertoires in COVID-19. Overall study: Spain, Italy and the United States supplied samples that represented acute and convalescent COVID-19. Sample material is recorded as cDNA or gDNA derived from T cells, B-cell-depleted T cells, or PBMCs.

Original data processing: Nucleated cell number was recorded as an estimate derived from reference gene primer amplification. The repertoire was sequenced with immunoSEQ multiplex PCR; TCRdb's copy has only in-frame clones and lacks some. That table supplies the V and J calls and clone size; D and trimming were determined from the DNA. The data hold 250,000 to 350,000 clones, with nearly 90% observed a single time. CDR3 length equals 15 residues. Germline V gives CDR1 SGDLS, CDR2 YYNGEE. V lost 4 bases, J lost 2 bases, and 7 bases stayed unmatched. Input material: peripheral blood. This clonotype was sampled from a man aged 18 to 30 with active or convalescent COVID-19. The chain is built from TRBV9 and TRBJ2-7, with 9 nucleotides matching TRBD1. The CDR3 protein is CASSPVGQGAYEQYF. The CDR3 DNA follows: TGTGCCAGCAGCCCTGTGGGACAGGGAGCCTACGAGCAGTACTTC. The entire variable domain, with the rest obtained from reference TRBV9 and TRBJ2-7, is as follows: DSGVTQTPKHLITATGQRVTLRCSPRSGDLSVYWYQQSLDQGLQFLIQYYNGEERAKGNILERFSAQQFPDLHSELNLSSLELGDSALYFCASSPVGQGAYEQYFGPGTRLTVT.